These T cell receptor beta chains were read from a single sample in a study of technical replicates of blood from a few donors. The method was immunoSEQ multiplex PCR; TCRdb's version includes in-frame clones alone and lacks a portion of them. The repertoire consists of 95,000 to 100,000 clones, with over 95% occurring once and the leading ten covering 0.2% to 0.25%. Specimen: T cells isolated from PBMCs. Receptors were obtained from a human donor in good health. CDR3s include the opening cysteine and the closing phenylalanine or tryptophan. The D gene is left open where the match is weak. A row's size may be missing; if present it is once, few, many or a size class.

>TRBJ2-7|TRBD2|-|TRBV27
TGTGCCAGCAGTTCGGGGGGCTACGAGCAGTACTTC
CASSSGGYEQYF
>TRBJ2-4|-|-|TRBV21-1
TGTGCCAGCAGCAATTGGCGGGGAAACATTCAGTACTTC
CASSNWRGNIQYF
>TRBJ2-7|TRBD2|-|TRBV5-1
TGCGCCAGCAGCCTCCGGACTAGCGGGACGTACGAGCAGTACTTC
CASSLRTSGTYEQYF
>TRBJ1-5|-|-|TRBV2
TGTGCCAGCAGTGGCGGGACCGCGGGTAGTCAGCCCCAGCATTTT
CASSGGTAGSQPQHF
>TRBJ2-7|-|-|TRBV13
TGTGCCAGCAGCTTAACGCGGTTGTACGAGCAGTACTTC
CASSLTRLYEQYF
>TRBJ2-7|-|-|TRBV7-2
TGTGCCAGCAGCTTTTTTCTGGGCCAGTCCTACGAGCAGTACTTC
CASSFFLGQSYEQYF
>TRBJ2-1|TRBD2|-|TRBV19
TGTGCCAGTAGTCCGGGACTAGCGCTATACAATGAGCAGTTCTTC
CASSPGLALYNEQFF
>TRBJ2-1|-|-|TRBV21-1
TGTGCCAGCAGCAACGGACTAGCGGGAGAGCCCCCCCCCTACAATGAGCAGTTCTTC
CASSNGLAGEPPPYNEQFF
>TRBJ1-2|-|-|TRBV10-1
TGCGCCAGCAGTGAGACTCCAGGAACTGGCTACACCTTC
CASSETPGTGYTF
>TRBJ1-6|-|-|TRBV15
TGTGCCACCAGCAACGGACAGCAGAATTCACCCCTCCACTTT
CATSNGQQNSPLHF
>TRBJ1-1|TRBD1|-|TRBV6-4
TGTGCACTCCTTCCGGGCCGGGACAGGGGGAACACTGAAGCTTTCTTT
CALLPGRDRGNTEAFF
>TRBJ2-1|-|once|TRBV12-5
TGTGCTAGTGGTTTGGTACTTGGAGCCGGCTCCTACAATGAGCAGTTCTTC
CASGLVLGAGSYNEQFF
>TRBJ1-2|TRBD1|-|TRBV19
TGTGCCAGTTTAAGGACAGGGATATGGACCTATGGCTACACCTTC
CASLRTGIWTYGYTF
>TRBJ2-5|-|-|TRBV29-1
TGCAGCGTTGAAAATCGGGCCGCGGGACAGACCCAGTACTTC
CSVENRAAGQTQYF
>TRBJ1-4|-|-|TRBV15
TGTGCCACCAGCAGAGGGGGGCGGCTAGAGGAAAAACTGTTTTTT
CATSRGGRLEEKLFF
>TRBJ2-5|-|-|TRBV5-5
TGTGCCAGCAGCTTGCATTTGCAGGGCATGGAGACCCAGTACTTC
CASSLHLQGMETQYF
>TRBJ1-3|-|-|TRBV28
TGTGCCAGCAGTGCACAAAAGGCGGGGGCAAACACCATATATTTT
CASSAQKAGANTIYF
>TRBJ2-1|TRBD1|-|TRBV19
TGTGCCAGTATGAACAGGGGGTTCTACAATGAGCAGTTCTTC
CASMNRGFYNEQFF
>TRBJ2-1|-|-|TRBV7-9
TGTGCCAGCAGGTTAGGGGAGGATGAGCAGTTCTTC
CASRLGEDEQFF
>TRBJ1-4|-|-|TRBV11-2
TGTGCCAGCAGGAGAGGTGGGGCAGGCCGGGGGTCTGGTGAAAAACTGTTTTTT
CASRRGGAGRGSGEKLFF
>TRBJ1-3|-|-|TRBV5-6
TGTGCCAGCAGCTTGCCAGGGGCCATCTCTGGAAACACCATATATTTT
CASSLPGAISGNTIYF
>TRBJ1-1|TRBD1|few|TRBV11-1
TGTGCCAGCAGCCGTGACAGGGAAACTGAAGCTTTCTTT
CASSRDRETEAFF
>TRBJ1-2|TRBD1|-|TRBV7-9
TGTGCCAGCAGCTTAGAGCAGGGGGCAGGAAATGGCTACACCTTC
CASSLEQGAGNGYTF
>TRBJ2-7|-|-|TRBV5-1
TGCGCCAGCAGCTTGGGGTCAGGCCCCGGCTACGAGCAGTACTTC
CASSLGSGPGYEQYF
>TRBJ2-3|-|-|TRBV7-6
TGTGCCAGCAGTCTAGTTGGTTGGGCAGATACGCAGTATTTT
CASSLVGWADTQYF
>TRBJ1-1|TRBD1|-|TRBV4-2
TGTGCCTCGGCCGGGACAGGGGGCGAAATGGCTGAAGCTTTCTTT
CASAGTGGEMAEAFF
>TRBJ1-2|TRBD1|-|TRBV15
TGTGCCACCAGAGGGAGGGGGACAGGGGGCCTCTATGGCTACACCTTC
CATRGRGTGGLYGYTF
>TRBJ2-7|-|-|TRBV5-6
TGTGCCAGCAGCTCCCTCCTAGGAGGGGTCAATAGCCACGAGCAGTACTTC
CASSSLLGGVNSHEQYF
>TRBJ2-3|TRBD2|-|TRBV4-1
TGCGCCAGCAGCCAAGATCAGGCTAGCGGGGGGCGCACAGATACGCAGTATTTT
CASSQDQASGGRTDTQYF
>TRBJ2-2|-|-|TRBV7-2
TGTGCCAGCAACTTGCGTGACTGGAGGACCGGGGAGCTGTTTTTT
CASNLRDWRTGELFF
>TRBJ1-2|-|-|TRBV23-1
TGCGCCAGCAAGACAGTTAGCTATGGCTACACCTTC
CASKTVSYGYTF
>TRBJ2-1|TRBD2|-|TRBV18
TGTGCCAGCTCACGGGATAGCGGGAGGGGTTTCTACAATGAGCAGTTCTTC
CASSRDSGRGFYNEQFF
>TRBJ2-3|-|-|TRBV30
TGTGCCTCCGCCCCCCTATCGACAGATACGCAGTATTTT
CASAPLSTDTQYF
>TRBJ2-3|-|-|TRBV5-1
TGCGCCAGCAGCTCGCGGTACACAGATACGCAGTATTTT
CASSSRYTDTQYF
>TRBJ2-1|TRBD2|-|TRBV6-5
TGTGCCAGCAGTGTTCCTAGCGGAAATGAGCAGTTCTTC
CASSVPSGNEQFF
>TRBJ2-3|TRBD2|once|TRBV25-1
TGTGCCAGCAGTGAAGTTTTTCGCCTAGCGGGAGGTCTAGATACGCAGTATTTT
CASSEVFRLAGGLDTQYF
>TRBJ1-2|-|-|TRBV27
TGTGCCAGCAGTTCTACTCTACCGGTACCGTGGGGCTACACCTTC
CASSSTLPVPWGYTF
>TRBJ2-7|TRBD2|-|TRBV27
TGTGCCAGCAGTTTTGTAGGGCAGTTAGCGGGAGGGCCCTACGAGCAGTACTTC
CASSFVGQLAGGPYEQYF
>TRBJ2-7|TRBD2|-|TRBV5-6
TGTGCCAGCACCCATGCGACTAGCGGGGGGGGGAGATCCTACGAGCAGTACTTC
CASTHATSGGGRSYEQYF
>TRBJ2-7|TRBD1|-|TRBV5-1
TGCGCCAGCAGCGCCAGGGGGCTAGCCCTCTCCTACGAGCAGTACTTC
CASSARGLALSYEQYF
>TRBJ1-2|TRBD1|-|TRBV29-1
TGCAGCGTGGGACAGGGGTTTGGCTATGGCTACACCTTC
CSVGQGFGYGYTF
>TRBJ1-5|-|-|TRBV27
TGTGCCAGCAGTACAGTGGGCTTAAGCAATCAGCCCCAGCATTTT
CASSTVGLSNQPQHF
>TRBJ1-1|TRBD1|-|TRBV5-1
TGCGCCAGCAGCTGGACAGGGGGCGGAACTGAAGCTTTCTTT
CASSWTGGGTEAFF
>TRBJ2-3|-|-|TRBV6-1
TGTGCCGCAGGGGATACGCAGTATTTT
CAAGDTQYF